The present entry profiles one T cell receptor (beta chain) with its context. The record originates from a study of blood T cell repertoires in COVID-19. For the study at large: Researchers got acute and convalescent COVID-19 samples from the United States, Italy and Spain. The cDNA or gDNA used as material had been derived from T cells, B-cell-depleted T cells, or PBMCs.

In the original analysis: Scientists estimated how many nucleated cells there were by amplifying reference gene primers. Generated by immunoSEQ multiplex PCR, the TCRdb table keeps only in-frame clones and is missing some. V, J and clone size reflect that table, while D and trimming were determined from the DNA. This repertoire shows 350,000 to 450,000 clones, around nine tenths found once; its top ten account for roughly 3.1%. Trimming took off 3 bases at V and 2 bases at J, with 15 bases between the two ends. The CDR3 sequence is 16 residues long. The germline V gene encodes CDR1 MDHEN and CDR2 SYDVKM.

This clonotype was sampled from a human donor in a cohort sampled during active COVID-19. V and J are TRBV28 and TRBJ2-3; tentatively, D is TRBD2 (6 bases). Material for sequencing was peripheral blood. The CDR3 is CASSLLPTRSTDTQYF. In DNA, the CDR3 is TGTGCCAGCAGTTTGCTCCCGACTAGATCCACAGATACGCAGTATTTT.